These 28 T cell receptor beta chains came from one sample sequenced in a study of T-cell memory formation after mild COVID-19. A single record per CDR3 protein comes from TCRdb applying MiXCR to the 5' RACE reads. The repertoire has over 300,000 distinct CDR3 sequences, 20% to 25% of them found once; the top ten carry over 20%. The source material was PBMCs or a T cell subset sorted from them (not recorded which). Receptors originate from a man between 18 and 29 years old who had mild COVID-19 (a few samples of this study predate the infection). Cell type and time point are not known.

The CDR3 DNA reads TGCGCCAGCAGTCAGAGACAGGGAGGATCCTACAATGAGCAGTTCTTC. It is translated as CASSQRQGGSYNEQFF. The chain carries TRBV5-1 and TRBJ2-1; the D gene is possibly TRBD1 (7 bases). The CDR3 contains 16 residues. V lost 5 bases to trimming and J lost 1 base, with 16 bases between them. Germline CDR1 reads SGHRS; CDR2 reads YFSETQ.

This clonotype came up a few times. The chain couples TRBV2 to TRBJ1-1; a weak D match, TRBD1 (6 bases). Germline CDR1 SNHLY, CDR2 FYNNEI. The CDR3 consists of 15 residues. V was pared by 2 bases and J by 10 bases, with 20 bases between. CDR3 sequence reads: CASSERAVVGGAAFF. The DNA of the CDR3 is TGTGCCAGCAGTGAACGGGCGGTCGTCGGGGGGGCAGCTTTCTTT.

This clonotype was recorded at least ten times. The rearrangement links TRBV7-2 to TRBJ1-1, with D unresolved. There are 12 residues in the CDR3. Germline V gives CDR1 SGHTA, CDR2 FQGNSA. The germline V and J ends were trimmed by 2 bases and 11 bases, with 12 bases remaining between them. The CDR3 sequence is CASSLFSGRAFF. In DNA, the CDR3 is TGTGCCAGCAGCTTATTTTCGGGTAGGGCTTTCTTT.

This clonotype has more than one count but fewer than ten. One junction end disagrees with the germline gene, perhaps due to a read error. The CDR3 protein is CASSLSGDGFSF. The CDR3, as DNA: TGTGCCAGCAGCTTATCGGGGGACGGTTTTTCATTC. V gene TRBV7-6 combines with J gene TRBJ2-1; D is possibly TRBD2 (6 bases). This CDR3 spans 12 amino acids. Germline V CDR1 and CDR2: SGHVS, FNYEAQ.

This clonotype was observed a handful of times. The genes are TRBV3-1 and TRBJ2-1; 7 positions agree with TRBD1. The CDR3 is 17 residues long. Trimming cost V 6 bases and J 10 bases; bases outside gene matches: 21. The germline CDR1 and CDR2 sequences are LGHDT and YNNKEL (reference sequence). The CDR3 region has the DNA TGTGCCAGCAGAGGGCCGATTTATGACAGGGAACTTGAGGAGCAGTTCTTC. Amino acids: CASRGPIYDRELEEQFF.

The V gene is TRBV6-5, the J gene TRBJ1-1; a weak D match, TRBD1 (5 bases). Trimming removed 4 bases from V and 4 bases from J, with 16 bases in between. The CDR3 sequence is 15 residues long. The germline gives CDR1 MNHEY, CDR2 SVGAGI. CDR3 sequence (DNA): TGTGCCAGCAGTTTTACCGGGACGGGGGGCACTGAAGCTTTCTTT. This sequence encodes CASSFTGTGGTEAFF.

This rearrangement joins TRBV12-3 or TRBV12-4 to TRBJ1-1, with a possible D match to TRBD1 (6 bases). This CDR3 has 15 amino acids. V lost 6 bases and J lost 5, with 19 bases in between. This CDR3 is CASRIMTVRGTEAFF. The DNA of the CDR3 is TGTGCCAGCAGAATTATGACAGTTAGGGGGACTGAAGCTTTCTTT.

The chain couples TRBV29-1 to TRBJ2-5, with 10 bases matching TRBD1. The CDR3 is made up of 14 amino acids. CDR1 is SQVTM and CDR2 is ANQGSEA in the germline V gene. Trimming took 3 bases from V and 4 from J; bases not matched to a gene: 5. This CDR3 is CSVDGTGEGETQYF. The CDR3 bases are TGCAGCGTTGATGGGACAGGGGAAGGAGAGACCCAGTACTTC.

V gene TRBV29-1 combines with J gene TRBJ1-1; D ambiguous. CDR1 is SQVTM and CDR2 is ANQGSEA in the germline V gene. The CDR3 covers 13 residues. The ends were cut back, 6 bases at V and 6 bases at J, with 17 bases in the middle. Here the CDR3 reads CSVSQVLEAEAFF. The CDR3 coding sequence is TGCAGCGTGTCGCAGGTACTGGAAGCTGAAGCTTTCTTT.

The CDR3 is CASSQDGRLSSYEQYF. The CDR3 bases are TGTGCCAGCAGCCAAGATGGACGGTTAAGCTCCTACGAGCAGTACTTC. This chain joins TRBV3-1 and TRBJ2-7; D remains ambiguous. Looked up from germline, CDR1 is LGHDT and CDR2 is YNNKEL (reference sequence). V was shortened by 0 bases and J by 0 bases, with 12 bases between the two germline ends. The CDR3 consists of 16 residues.

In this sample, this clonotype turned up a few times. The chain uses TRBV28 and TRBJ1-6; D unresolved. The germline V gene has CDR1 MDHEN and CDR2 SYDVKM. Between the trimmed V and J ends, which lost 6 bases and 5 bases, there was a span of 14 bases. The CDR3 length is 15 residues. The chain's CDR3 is CASSLGGIHNSPLHF. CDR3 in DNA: TGTGCCAGCAGCCTAGGAGGGATCCATAATTCACCCCTCCACTTT.

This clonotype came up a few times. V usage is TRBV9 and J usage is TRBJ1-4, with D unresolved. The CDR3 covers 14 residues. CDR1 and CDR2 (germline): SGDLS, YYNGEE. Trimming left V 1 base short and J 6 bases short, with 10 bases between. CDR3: CASSVSQVDEKLFF. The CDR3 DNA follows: TGTGCCAGCAGCGTATCGCAGGTGGATGAAAAACTGTTTTTT.

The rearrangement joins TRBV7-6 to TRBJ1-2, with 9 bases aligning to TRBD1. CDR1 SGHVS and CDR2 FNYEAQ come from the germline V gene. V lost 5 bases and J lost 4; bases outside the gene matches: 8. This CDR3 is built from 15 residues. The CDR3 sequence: CASSQTGGAVYGYTF. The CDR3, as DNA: TGTGCCAGCAGCCAAACAGGGGGCGCGGTCTATGGCTACACCTTC.

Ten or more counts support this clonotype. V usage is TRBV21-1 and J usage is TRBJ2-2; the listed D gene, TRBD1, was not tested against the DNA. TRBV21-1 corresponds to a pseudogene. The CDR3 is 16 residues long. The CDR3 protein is CASSTRDRGATGELFF. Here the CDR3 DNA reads TGTGCCAGCAGCACCAGGGACAGGGGGGCCACCGGGGAGCTGTTTTTT.

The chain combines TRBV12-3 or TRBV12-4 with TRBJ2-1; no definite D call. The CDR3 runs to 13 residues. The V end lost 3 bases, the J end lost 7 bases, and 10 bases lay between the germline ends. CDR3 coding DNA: TGTGCCAGCAGTTTCCTAGTGAGGAATGAGCAGTTCTTC. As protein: CASSFLVRNEQFF.

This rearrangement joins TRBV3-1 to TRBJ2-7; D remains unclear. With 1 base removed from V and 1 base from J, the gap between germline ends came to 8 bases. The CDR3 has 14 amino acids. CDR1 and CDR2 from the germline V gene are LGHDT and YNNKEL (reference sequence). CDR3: CASSQGFGSYEQYV. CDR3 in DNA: TGTGCCAGCAGCCAAGGTTTCGGGTCCTACGAGCAGTACGTC.

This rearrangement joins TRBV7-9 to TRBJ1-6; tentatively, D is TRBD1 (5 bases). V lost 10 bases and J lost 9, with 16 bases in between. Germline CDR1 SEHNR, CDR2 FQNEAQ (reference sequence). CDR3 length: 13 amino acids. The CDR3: CATVENQGSPLHF. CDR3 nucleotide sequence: TGTGCCACCGTGGAGAATCAGGGTTCACCCCTCCACTTT. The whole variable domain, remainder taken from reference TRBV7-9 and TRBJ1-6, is DTGVSQNPRHKITKRGQNVTFRCDPISEHNRLYWYRQTLGQGPEFLTYFQNEAQLEKSRLLSDRFSAERPKGSFSTLEIQRTEQGDSAMYLCATVENQGSPLHFGNGTRLTVT.

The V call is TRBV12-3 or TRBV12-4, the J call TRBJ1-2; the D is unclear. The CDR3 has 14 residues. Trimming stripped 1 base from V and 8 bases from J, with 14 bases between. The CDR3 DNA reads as TGTGCCAGCAGTTTAGGCGTGGACCAGCGGGGCTACACCTTC. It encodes CASSLGVDQRGYTF.

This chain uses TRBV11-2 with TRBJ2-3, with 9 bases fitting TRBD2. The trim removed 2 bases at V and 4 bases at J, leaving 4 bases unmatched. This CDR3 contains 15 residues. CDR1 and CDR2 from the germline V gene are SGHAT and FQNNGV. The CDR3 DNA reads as TGTGCCAGCAGCTTATGGGGACTAGCCCCAGATACGCAGTATTTT. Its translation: CASSLWGLAPDTQYF.

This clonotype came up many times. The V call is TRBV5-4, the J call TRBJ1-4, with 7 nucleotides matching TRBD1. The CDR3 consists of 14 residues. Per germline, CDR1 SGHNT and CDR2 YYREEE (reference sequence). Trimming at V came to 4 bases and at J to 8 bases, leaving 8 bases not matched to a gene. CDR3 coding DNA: TGTGCCAGCAGCGCCGGAGGGGGCGAAGAAAAACTGTTTTTT. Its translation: CASSAGGGEEKLFF.

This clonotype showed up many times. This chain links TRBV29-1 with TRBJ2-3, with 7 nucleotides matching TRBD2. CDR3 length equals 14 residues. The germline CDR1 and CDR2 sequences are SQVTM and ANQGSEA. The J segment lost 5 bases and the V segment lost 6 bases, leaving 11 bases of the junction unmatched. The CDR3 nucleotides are TGCAGCGTCGAGAGAGCGGGGTCCGGAGATACGCAGTATTTT. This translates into CSVERAGSGDTQYF.

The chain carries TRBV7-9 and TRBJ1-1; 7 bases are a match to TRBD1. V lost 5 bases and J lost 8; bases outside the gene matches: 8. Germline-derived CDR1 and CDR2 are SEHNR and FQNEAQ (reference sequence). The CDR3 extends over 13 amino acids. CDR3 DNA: TGTGCCAGCAGCGCGAGACAGGGTGGCGAAGCTTTCTTT. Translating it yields CASSARQGGEAFF.

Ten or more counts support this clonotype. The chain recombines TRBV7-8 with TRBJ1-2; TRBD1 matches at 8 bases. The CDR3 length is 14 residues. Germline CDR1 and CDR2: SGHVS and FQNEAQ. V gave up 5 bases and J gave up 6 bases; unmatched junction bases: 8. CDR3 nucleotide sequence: TGTGCCAGCAGCCGACAGTCAGGGGGCGATGGCTACACCTTC. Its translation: CASSRQSGGDGYTF. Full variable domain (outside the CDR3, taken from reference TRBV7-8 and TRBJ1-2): GAGVSQSPRYKVAKRGQDVALRCDPISGHVSLFWYQQALGQGPEFLTYFQNEAQLDKSGLPSDRFFAERPEGSVSTLKIQRTQQEDSAVYLCASSRQSGGDGYTFGSGTRLTVV.

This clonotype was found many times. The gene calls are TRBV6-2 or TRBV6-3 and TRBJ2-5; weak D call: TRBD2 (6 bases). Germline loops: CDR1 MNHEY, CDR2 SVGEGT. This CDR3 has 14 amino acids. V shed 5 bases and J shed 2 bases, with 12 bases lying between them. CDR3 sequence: CASSPEGGQETQYF. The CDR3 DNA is TGTGCCAGCAGTCCCGAGGGAGGACAAGAGACCCAGTACTTC.

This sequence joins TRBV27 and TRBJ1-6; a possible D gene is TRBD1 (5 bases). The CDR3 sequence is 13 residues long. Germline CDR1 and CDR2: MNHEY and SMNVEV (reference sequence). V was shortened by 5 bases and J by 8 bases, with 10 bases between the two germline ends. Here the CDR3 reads CASSHTQDSPLHF. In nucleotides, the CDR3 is TGTGCCAGCAGTCACACACAGGATTCACCCCTCCACTTT.

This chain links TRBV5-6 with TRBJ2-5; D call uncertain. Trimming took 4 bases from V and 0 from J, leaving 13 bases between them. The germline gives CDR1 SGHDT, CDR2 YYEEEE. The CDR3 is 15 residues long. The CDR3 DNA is TGTGCCAGCAGCGAGACTGACTGGTACCAAGAGACCCAGTACTTC. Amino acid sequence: CASSETDWYQETQYF.

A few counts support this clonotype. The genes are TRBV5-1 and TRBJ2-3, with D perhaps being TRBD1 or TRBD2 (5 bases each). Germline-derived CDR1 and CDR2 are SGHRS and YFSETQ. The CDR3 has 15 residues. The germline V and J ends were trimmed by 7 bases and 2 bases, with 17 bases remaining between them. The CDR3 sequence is CASGTSEIYTDTQYF. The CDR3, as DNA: TGCGCCAGCGGGACCTCGGAAATCTACACAGATACGCAGTATTTT.

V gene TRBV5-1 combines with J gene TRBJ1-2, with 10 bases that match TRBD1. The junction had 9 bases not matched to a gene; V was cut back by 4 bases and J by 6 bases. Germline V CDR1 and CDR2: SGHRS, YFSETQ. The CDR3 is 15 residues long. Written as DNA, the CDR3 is TGCGCCAGCAGCCGGACCGGGACAGGGGTTAATGGCTACACCTTC. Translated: CASSRTGTGVNGYTF.